This TCR beta chain was observed in a study of response to subunit inactivated influenza vaccine. On this clonotype: What it recognizes is unknown.

TCRdb recomputed calls from the RT-PCR reads with MiXCR, one row per CDR3 protein. This sample has fewer than 800,000 distinct CDR3 sequences, with more than 15% found just once. Germline V gene lookup returns CDR1 SGHRS and CDR2 YFSETQ. V was cut by 3 bases and J by 2 bases, with 13 bases left in between. The CDR3 covers 15 residues. Notes on the study in general: The authors suggested that every seasonal influenza vaccination recruits few new T cells.

This clonotype was sampled from a man in his fifties who received an inactivated influenza vaccine. The gene calls are TRBV5-1 and TRBJ2-3, with a weak D call TRBD1 (5 bases). Source: PBMCs from blood, taken 11 to 12 days after vaccination. The CDR3 reads CASSYVDTSTDTQYF. The CDR3 coding sequence is TGCGCCAGCAGCTACGTGGACACCTCCACAGATACGCAGTATTTT.